One sample yielded the 2 T cell receptor beta chains listed below, sequenced in a study of T cell responses to AZD1222 COVID-19 vaccine. Libraries were prepared by immunoSEQ multiplex PCR; TCRdb keeps only in-frame clonotypes and omits some of them. This table holds about 140,000 clones, 70% to 90% found once. The specimen was peripheral blood, collected on day 0 of AZD1222 vaccination. These receptors came from an adult in good health.

The chain is built from TRBV6-1 and TRBJ2-7, with a possible D match to TRBD1 (5 bases). The ends were cut back, 5 bases at V and 5 bases at J, with 13 bases in the middle. Germline V gives CDR1 MNHNS, CDR2 SASEGT. CDR3 size: 13 residues. CDR3 nucleotide sequence: TGTGCCAGCAGTTATGTCAGGGCCCACGAGCAGTACTTC. It specifies CASSYVRAHEQYF.

J is TRBJ2-1 and V is TRBV7-2, with TRBD2 matching over 14 bases. Germline loops: CDR1 SGHTA, CDR2 FQGNSA. The CDR3 runs 19 residues. V was clipped by 5 bases and J by 8 bases; unmatched bases: 17. The CDR3 bases are TGTGCCAGCAGCCCCCTCGGGACTAGCGGGAGAGGATCCCTCCATGAGCAGTTCTTC. Amino acids: CASSPLGTSGRGSLHEQFF. Supplemented by reference TRBV7-2 and TRBJ2-1, the full variable domain reads GAGVSQSPSNKVTEKGKDVELRCDPISGHTALYWYRQSLGQGLEFLIYFQGNSAPDKSGLPSDRFSAERTGGSVSTLTIQRTQQEDSAVYLCASSPLGTSGRGSLHEQFFGPGTRLTVL.